These 25 T cell receptor beta chains originate from one sample sequenced in a study of OX40 agonist ivuxolimab in advanced cancers. The assay was immunoSEQ multiplex PCR, and TCRdb's table has in-frame clones only and misses some. Of approximately 39,000 clones listed, roughly nine tenths are singletons. Material: CD4+ or CD8+ T cells sorted from blood, obtained in a trial of the OX40 agonist ivuxolimab. These receptors originate from an adult with an advanced solid tumor such as melanoma, head and neck, liver or kidney cancer.

By share, this clone counts as medium-sized. This chain joins TRBV7-6 and TRBJ1-2, with a tentative D call TRBD1 (5 bases). The CDR3 consists of 14 residues. The germline CDR1 and CDR2 sequences are SGHVS and FNYEAQ. V was shortened by 5 bases and J by 5 bases, with 15 bases between the two germline ends. The CDR3, as DNA: TGTGCCAGCAGCCTGGGTAGGGGTTGGTATGGCTACACCTTC. Protein product: CASSLGRGWYGYTF.

CDR3 DNA: TGTGCCAGCGACAACGTCCATGGCTACACCTTC. Protein sequence: CASDNVHGYTF. The V gene is TRBV28, the J gene TRBJ1-2; D is undetermined. Trimming took 8 bases from V and 6 from J, leaving 10 bases between them. The germline V gene has CDR1 MDHEN and CDR2 SYDVKM. The CDR3 length is 11 residues.

The chain couples TRBV4-1 to TRBJ1-1; D unclear. The germline CDR1 and CDR2 sequences are MGHRA and YSYEKL. CDR3 length: 16 residues. Trimming pared 1 base from V and 4 bases from J, leaving 16 bases between. CDR3 sequence: CASSQVGGVLITEAFF. The DNA of the CDR3 is TGCGCCAGCAGCCAAGTAGGTGGGGTTTTGATCACTGAAGCTTTCTTT.

J is TRBJ1-4 and V is TRBV9; no definite D call. Germline V CDR1 and CDR2: SGDLS, YYNGEE. This CDR3 comprises 15 residues. V was cut by 4 bases and J by 1 base, with 11 bases left in between. The CDR3 nucleotides are TGTGCCAGCAGCCCCGAGGAGGGAACTAATGAAAAACTGTTTTTT. Its protein product is CASSPEEGTNEKLFF.

The chain has TRBV30 and TRBJ2-3, with TRBD2 as a possible D gene (6 bases). The V gene lost 5 bases and the J gene lost 0 bases, with 15 bases spanning the gap. Germline assignment: CDR1 GTSNPN and CDR2 SVGIG (reference sequence). This CDR3 contains 15 residues. This chain's CDR3 is CAWGGGALSTDTQYF. For the CDR3, the DNA is TGTGCCTGGGGAGGAGGGGCGCTTAGCACAGATACGCAGTATTTT.

This chain uses TRBV30 with TRBJ2-3, with unresolved D. Germline lookup yields CDR1 GTSNPN and CDR2 SVGIG (reference sequence). V lost 0 bases and J 1 base, leaving 5 bases between the germline ends. The CDR3 totals 13 residues. The chain's CDR3 is CAWSVTRTDTQYF. CDR3 bases: TGTGCCTGGAGTGTAACCCGCACAGATACGCAGTATTTT.

V usage is TRBV28 and J usage is TRBJ2-1, with 9 bases matching TRBD2. This CDR3 is 15 amino acids long. V dropped 5 bases and J dropped 7; count of bases not matched to a gene: 9. Germline lookup yields CDR1 MDHEN and CDR2 SYDVKM. The CDR3 DNA sequence: TGTGCCAGCAGTAACGAGCGGGGGGTGGGGAATGAGCAGTTCTTC. Translated, it gives CASSNERGVGNEQFF.

The chain joins TRBV5-1 to TRBJ1-1, with 9 nucleotides matching TRBD1. In germline, CDR1 is SGHRS, CDR2 YFSETQ. The length of the CDR3 is 15 residues. The J segment lost 3 bases and the V segment lost 4 bases, leaving 7 bases of the junction unmatched. CDR3 in amino acids: CASSAGQGRDTEAFF. The CDR3 nucleotides are TGCGCCAGCAGCGCCGGACAGGGGAGGGACACTGAAGCTTTCTTT.

The sample holds one count of this clone. V usage is TRBV11-3 and J usage is TRBJ2-7; the D gene is possibly TRBD2 (7 bases). Germline CDR1 reads SGHNT; CDR2 reads YENEEA. The CDR3 has 12 residues. V was cut by 5 bases and J by 10 bases, with 15 bases left in between. DNA for the CDR3: TGTGCCAGCAGCCCCAGAGGGGGGGTACAGTACTTC. This codes for CASSPRGGVQYF.

The CDR3 nucleotides read TGTGCCTGGAGTCTACCTCCGGGACAGGCTGGGGCCAACGTCCTGACTTTC. Translated, it gives CAWSLPPGQAGANVLTF. The chain has TRBV30 and TRBJ2-6; 8 nucleotides match TRBD1. Trimming at V came to 2 bases and at J to 2 bases, leaving 8 bases not matched to a gene. The CDR3 covers 17 residues. Per the germline V gene, CDR1 is GTSNPN and CDR2 is SVGIG (reference sequence).

The genes are TRBV7-8 and TRBJ1-4; tentative D call: TRBD1 (5 bases). CDR1 is SGHVS and CDR2 is FQNEAQ in the germline V gene. The CDR3 is 16 amino acids. Trimming removed 1 base from V and 4 bases from J, with 13 bases in between. The CDR3 region is CASSLEGPPFNEKLFF. The CDR3 nucleotides read TGTGCCAGCAGCTTAGAGGGGCCACCCTTTAATGAAAAACTGTTTTTT. Looking up the rest from reference TRBV7-8 and TRBJ1-4 gives the full variable domain: GAGVSQSPRYKVAKRGQDVALRCDPISGHVSLFWYQQALGQGPEFLTYFQNEAQLDKSGLPSDRFFAERPEGSVSTLKIQRTQQEDSAVYLCASSLEGPPFNEKLFFGSGTQLSVL.

This chain uses TRBV7-9 with TRBJ2-7; unclear D gene. Germline assignment: CDR1 SEHNR and CDR2 FQNEAQ (reference sequence). V gave up 6 bases and J gave up 9 bases, with 12 bases separating them. The CDR3 totals 11 residues. The CDR3 DNA reads as TGTGCCAGCAGGAAAATCGAGGCGCAGTACTTC. This codes for CASRKIEAQYF.

The CDR3 protein is CASSLTPGLAGETQYF. The CDR3 coding sequence is TGTGCCAGCAGTTTAACCCCGGGACTAGCTGGAGAGACCCAGTACTTC. The genes are TRBV27 and TRBJ2-5, with 9 bases matching TRBD2. Germline CDR1 MNHEY, CDR2 SMNVEV (reference sequence). The CDR3 is made up of 16 amino acids. J gave up 4 bases and V 2 bases, and 8 bases lay outside the gene matches.

The chain joins TRBV6-1 to TRBJ1-1; D is unclear. This CDR3 region has 13 residues. Germline V CDR1 and CDR2: MNHNS, SASEGT. V lost 2 bases and J 8 bases, leaving 12 bases between the germline ends. The DNA of the CDR3 is TGTGCCAGCAGTGAATCGGGGTCCCTAGAAGCTTTCTTT. Its translation is CASSESGSLEAFF.

This clone occurred a few times. J is TRBJ1-2 and V is TRBV27; 8 bases are a match to TRBD1. The CDR3 is made up of 14 amino acids. Per the germline V gene, CDR1 is MNHEY and CDR2 is SMNVEV (reference sequence). With V trimmed by 5 bases and J by 3 bases, 5 bases remained unmatched. CDR3 in DNA: TGTGCCAGCAGTCCGCCGGGACAGGACTATGGCTACACCTTC. Residues: CASSPPGQDYGYTF.

The J gene is TRBJ2-7, the V gene TRBV4-3; D call uncertain. V was shortened by 0 bases and J by 5 bases, with 14 bases between the two germline ends. Per the germline V gene, CDR1 is LGHNA and CDR2 is YSLEER. This CDR3 comprises 15 residues. CDR3: CASSQDPGPRNEQYF. In nucleotides, the CDR3 is TGCGCCAGCAGCCAAGACCCGGGCCCGCGGAACGAGCAGTACTTC.

The CDR3 DNA follows: TGTGCCAGCAGTTTCGACAGGGGCGGGGAGCAGTACTTC. It translates to CASSFDRGGEQYF. V gene TRBV6-5 combines with J gene TRBJ2-7, with 8 nucleotides matching TRBD1. The junction had 6 bases not matched to a gene; V was cut back by 4 bases and J by 7 bases. CDR3 length equals 13 residues. The germline CDR1 and CDR2 sequences are MNHEY and SVGAGI.

Details on this clone: The junction does not match germline at one end; this may be a read error. This chain joins TRBV25-1 and TRBJ2-7, with D maybe TRBD1 (6 bases). Germline values: CDR1 MGHDK, CDR2 SYGVNS. CDR3 length: 12 residues. The CDR3, as DNA: TGTGCCAGCAGTGAAATCACAGGGCCCTTCTTCTTC. Its protein is CASSEITGPFFF.

The genes are TRBV7-3 and TRBJ2-3, with D hard to call. CDR1 and CDR2 from the germline V gene are SGHTA and FQGTGA. The CDR3 covers 13 residues. Trimming pared 1 base from V and 6 bases from J, leaving 8 bases between. As DNA, the CDR3 is TGTGCCAGCAGCTTAAACCCTTCGGATACGCAGTATTTT. Residues: CASSLNPSDTQYF.

The chain is built from TRBV9 and TRBJ2-2; D unresolved. Germline assignment: CDR1 SGDLS and CDR2 YYNGEE. The CDR3 contains 14 residues. Trimming cost V 6 bases and J 0 bases, with 9 bases left between them. The CDR3 region has the DNA TGTGCCAGCACAGAGCTATCGAACACCGGGGAGCTGTTTTTT. It yields the protein CASTELSNTGELFF. Together with reference TRBV9 and TRBJ2-2, the CDR3 gives the full variable domain: DSGVTQTPKHLITATGQRVTLRCSPRSGDLSVYWYQQSLDQGLQFLIQYYNGEERAKGNILERFSAQQFPDLHSELNLSSLELGDSALYFCASTELSNTGELFFGEGSRLTVL.

The CDR3 DNA reads as TGTGCCAGAAGCTTCGAGGTCCACCGTTCACCCCTCCACTTT. Amino acids: CARSFEVHRSPLHF. The chain links TRBV5-3 to TRBJ1-6; the D is unclear. TRBV5-3 has ORF status, its function being uncertain. V was clipped by 2 bases and J by 9 bases, with 12 bases between them. The CDR3 sequence is 14 residues long.

The genes are TRBV27 and TRBJ2-3; no definite D call. This CDR3 has 14 residues. V lost 4 bases and J 0 bases, leaving 8 bases between the germline ends. The germline gives CDR1 MNHEY, CDR2 SMNVEV (reference sequence). DNA of the CDR3: TGTGCCAGCAGTTCTGGTCCTAGCACAGATACGCAGTATTTT. It yields the protein CASSSGPSTDTQYF.

The chain links TRBV11-2 to TRBJ1-4; 8 nucleotides line up with TRBD1. The CDR3 length is 17 residues. Trimming at V came to 0 bases and at J to 8 bases, leaving 11 bases not matched to a gene. CDR1 is SGHAT, CDR2 FQNNGV, per germline. This CDR3 is CASSLDAFRGRGEKLFF. The CDR3 bases are TGTGCCAGCAGCTTAGATGCGTTCAGGGGGCGCGGGGAAAAACTGTTTTTT.

Here the CDR3 DNA reads TGTGCCAGCAGCTTATCAGGTGTGGATGAGCAGTTCTTC. Encoded protein: CASSLSGVDEQFF. This chain connects TRBV7-7 to TRBJ2-1; D ambiguous. The CDR3 spans 13 residues. V was trimmed by 2 bases and J by 8 bases, leaving 10 bases between them. CDR1 is SSHAT, CDR2 FNYEAQ, per germline (reference sequence).

The CDR3 nucleotides are TGTGCCAGCAGTTATTCAGGGGTACTAAGCTATGGCTACACCTTC. This encodes CASSYSGVLSYGYTF. The genes are TRBV27 and TRBJ1-2; tentatively, D is TRBD1 (6 bases). Germline loops: CDR1 MNHEY, CDR2 SMNVEV (reference sequence). V lost 4 bases and J 4 bases, leaving 16 bases between the germline ends. The length of the CDR3 is 15 residues.